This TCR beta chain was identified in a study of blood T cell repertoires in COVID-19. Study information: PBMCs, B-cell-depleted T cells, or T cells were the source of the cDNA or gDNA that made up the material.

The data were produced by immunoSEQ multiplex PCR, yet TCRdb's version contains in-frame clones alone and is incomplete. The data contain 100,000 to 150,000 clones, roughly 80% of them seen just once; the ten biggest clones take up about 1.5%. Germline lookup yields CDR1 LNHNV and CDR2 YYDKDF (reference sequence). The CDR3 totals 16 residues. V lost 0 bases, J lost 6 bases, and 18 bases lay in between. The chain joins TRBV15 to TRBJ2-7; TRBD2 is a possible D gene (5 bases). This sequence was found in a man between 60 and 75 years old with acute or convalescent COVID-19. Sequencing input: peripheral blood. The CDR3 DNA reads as TGTGCCACCAGCAGAGATAAGGTGAACGACGGAGGCGAGCAGTACTTC. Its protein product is CATSRDKVNDGGEQYF. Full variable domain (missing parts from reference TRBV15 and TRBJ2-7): DAMVIQNPRYQVTQFGKPVTLSCSQTLNHNVMYWYQQKSSQAPKLLFHYYDKDFNNEADTPDNFQSRRPNTSFCFLDIRSPGLGDTAMYLCATSRDKVNDGGEQYFGPGTRLTVT.